Detailed here is one TCR beta chain. The antigen is undetermined. Amplification used 60 Vbeta primers and 13 Jbeta primers. TCRdb's copy holds only in-frame clones and misses some; the assay was immunoSEQ multiplex PCR. The sample lists 95,000 to 150,000 clones, roughly 74% occurring once. The sample belongs to a study of cytomegalovirus exposure and HLA in healthy donors. Broader study findings: Later analysis suggested links between common viral pathogens and several top significant clusters.

After removal of 1 base from V and 0 bases from J, the junction contained 3 bases not matched to a gene. The CDR3 extends over 15 amino acids. Looked up from germline, CDR1 is SGHVS and CDR2 is FQNEAQ. Sequencing input: PBMCs. The origin of this receptor is a woman in her forties or fifties in good health and CMV-seropositive. J is TRBJ2-7 and V is TRBV7-8, with TRBD2 matching over 7 bases. CDR3: CASSLEGGSSYEQYF. The CDR3 coding sequence is TGTGCCAGCAGCTTAGAGGGCGGGAGCTCCTACGAGCAGTACTTC.